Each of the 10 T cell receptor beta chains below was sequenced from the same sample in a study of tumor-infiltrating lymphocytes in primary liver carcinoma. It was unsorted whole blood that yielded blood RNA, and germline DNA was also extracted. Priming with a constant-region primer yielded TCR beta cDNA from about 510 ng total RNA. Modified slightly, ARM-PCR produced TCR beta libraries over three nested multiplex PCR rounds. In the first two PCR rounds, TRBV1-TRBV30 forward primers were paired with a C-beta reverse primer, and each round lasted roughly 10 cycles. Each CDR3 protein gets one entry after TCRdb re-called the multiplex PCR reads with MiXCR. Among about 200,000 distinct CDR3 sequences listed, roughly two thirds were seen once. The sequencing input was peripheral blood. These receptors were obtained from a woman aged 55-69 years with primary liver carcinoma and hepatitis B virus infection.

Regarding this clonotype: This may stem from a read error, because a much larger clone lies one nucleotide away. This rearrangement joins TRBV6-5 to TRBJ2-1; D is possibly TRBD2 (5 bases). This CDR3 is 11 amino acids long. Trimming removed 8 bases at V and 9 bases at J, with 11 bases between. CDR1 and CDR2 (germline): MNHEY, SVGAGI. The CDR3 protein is CASGSEGEQFF. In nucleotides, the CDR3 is TGTGCCAGCGGGAGCGAGGGTGAGCAGTTCTTC.

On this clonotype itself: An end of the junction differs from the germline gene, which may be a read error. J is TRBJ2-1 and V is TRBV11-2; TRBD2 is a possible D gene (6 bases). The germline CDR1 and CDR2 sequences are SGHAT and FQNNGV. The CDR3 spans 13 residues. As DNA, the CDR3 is TGTGCCAGCACCTTAGAACTAGCTGCTGAGCAGTTCTTC. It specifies CASTLELAAEQFF.

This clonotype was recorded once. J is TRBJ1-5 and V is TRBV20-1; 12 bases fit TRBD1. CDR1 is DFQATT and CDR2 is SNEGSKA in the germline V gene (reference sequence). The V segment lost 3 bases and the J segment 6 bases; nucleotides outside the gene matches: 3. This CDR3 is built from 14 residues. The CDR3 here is CSARGDRGLQPQHF. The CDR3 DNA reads TGCAGTGCTAGGGGGGACAGGGGGCTTCAGCCCCAGCATTTT.

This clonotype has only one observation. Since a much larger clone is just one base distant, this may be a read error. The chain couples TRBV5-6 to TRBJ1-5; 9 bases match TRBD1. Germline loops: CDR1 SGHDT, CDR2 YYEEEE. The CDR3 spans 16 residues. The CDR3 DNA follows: TGTGCCAACAGCCCATACAGGGGGCTACCCAATCAGCCCCAGCATTTT. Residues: CANSPYRGLPNQPQHF.

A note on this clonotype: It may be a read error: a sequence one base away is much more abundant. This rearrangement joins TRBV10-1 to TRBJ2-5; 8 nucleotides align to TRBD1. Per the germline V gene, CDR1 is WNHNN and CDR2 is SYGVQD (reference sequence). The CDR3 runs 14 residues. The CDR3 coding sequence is TGCACCAGCAGTGAGTCCCAGGGGGCAAAGACCCAGTACTTC. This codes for CTSSESQGAKTQYF.

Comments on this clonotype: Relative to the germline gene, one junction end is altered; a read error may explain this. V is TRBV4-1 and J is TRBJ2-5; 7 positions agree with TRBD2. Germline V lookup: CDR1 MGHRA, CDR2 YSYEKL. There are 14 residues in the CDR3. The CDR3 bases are TGCGCCAACAGCCGTCGGGAGGTCCAAGAGACCCAGTACTTC. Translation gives CANSRREVQETQYF.

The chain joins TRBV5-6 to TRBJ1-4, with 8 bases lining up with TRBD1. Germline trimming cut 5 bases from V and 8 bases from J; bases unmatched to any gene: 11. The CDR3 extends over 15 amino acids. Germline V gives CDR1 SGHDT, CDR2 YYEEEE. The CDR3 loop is CASSTRGLTVEKLFF. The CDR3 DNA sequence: TGTGCCAGCAGTACCAGGGGGCTAACCGTCGAAAAACTGTTTTTT.

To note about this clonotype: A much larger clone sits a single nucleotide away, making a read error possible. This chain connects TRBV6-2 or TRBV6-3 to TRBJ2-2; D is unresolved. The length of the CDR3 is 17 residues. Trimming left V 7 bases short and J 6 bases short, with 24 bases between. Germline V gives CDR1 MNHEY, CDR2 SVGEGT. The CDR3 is CASIQPPPGPNAGELFF. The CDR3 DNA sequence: TGTGCCAGCATTCAACCCCCCCCGGGTCCAAACGCCGGGGAGCTGTTTTTT.

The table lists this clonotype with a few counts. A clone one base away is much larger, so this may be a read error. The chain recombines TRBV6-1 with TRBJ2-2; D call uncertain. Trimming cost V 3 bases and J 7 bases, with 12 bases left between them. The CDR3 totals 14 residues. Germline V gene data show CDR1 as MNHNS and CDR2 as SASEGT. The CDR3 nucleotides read TGTGCCAGCAGTGACCTAGGTTACATCGGGGAGCTGTTTTTT. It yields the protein CASSDLGYIGELFF.

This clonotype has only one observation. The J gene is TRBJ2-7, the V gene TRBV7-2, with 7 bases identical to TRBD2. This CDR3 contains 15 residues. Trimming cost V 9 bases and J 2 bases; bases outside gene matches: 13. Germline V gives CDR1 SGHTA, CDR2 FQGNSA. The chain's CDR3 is CASNERGDGAYEQYF. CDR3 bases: TGTGCCAGTAACGAACGGGGGGACGGGGCCTACGAGCAGTACTTC.